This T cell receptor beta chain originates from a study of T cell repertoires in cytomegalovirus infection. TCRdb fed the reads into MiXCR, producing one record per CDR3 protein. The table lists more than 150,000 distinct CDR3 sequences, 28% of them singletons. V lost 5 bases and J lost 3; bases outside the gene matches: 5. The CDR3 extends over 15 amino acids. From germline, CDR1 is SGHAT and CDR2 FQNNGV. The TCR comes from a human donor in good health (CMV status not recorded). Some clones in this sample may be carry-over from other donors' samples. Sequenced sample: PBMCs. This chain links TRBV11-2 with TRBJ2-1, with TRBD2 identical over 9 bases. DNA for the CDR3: TGTGCCAGCAGCCCTGGGACTAGCATCTACAATGAGCAGTTCTTC. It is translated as CASSPGTSIYNEQFF.